These 21 T cell receptor beta chains came from one sample sequenced in a study of T-cell reconstitution after alpha-beta-depleted transplantation in children. Preparation of the TCRbeta library used unique molecular identifiers. One entry per CDR3 protein, called by TCRdb with MiXCR from the PCR reads. The table records 250,000 to 400,000 distinct CDR3 sequences, about a quarter of them present only once. The material sequenced was PBMCs, mostly from graft donor cells, taken 180 days after TCRalphabeta/CD19-depleted stem cell transplant. The receptors originated from a male patient younger than 18 who had a stem cell transplant for acute lymphoblastic leukemia, so the T cells may come from the graft donor.

In its sample, this clonotype was seen a few times. The V and J genes are TRBV5-5 and TRBJ1-5, with D hard to call. The CDR3 runs 16 residues. Germline V gene lookup returns CDR1 SGHKS and CDR2 YYEKEE (reference sequence). Trimming removed 3 bases from V and 2 bases from J, with 15 bases in between. The DNA for the CDR3 is TGTGCCAGCAGCTCACAACCCTTACTTGGCAATCAGCCCCAGCATTTT. Encoded protein: CASSSQPLLGNQPQHF.

The CDR3 region is CSVEGGVSETQYF. In DNA form, the CDR3 reads TGCAGCGTTGAAGGTGGCGTTTCAGAGACCCAGTACTTC. The gene calls are TRBV29-1 and TRBJ2-5; D uncertain. The CDR3 runs to 13 residues. V was trimmed by 1 base and J by 4 bases, leaving 10 bases between them. The germline V gene encodes CDR1 SQVTM and CDR2 ANQGSEA.

The rearrangement links TRBV4-1 to TRBJ2-1; 8 positions agree with TRBD2. Trimming removed 2 bases from V and 7 bases from J; junction bases left unmatched: 7. Germline V CDR1 and CDR2: MGHRA, YSYEKL. The CDR3 loop spans 15 amino acids. The CDR3 region is CASSQPTGTRNEQFF. CDR3 in DNA: TGCGCCAGCAGCCAACCTACCGGGACTAGGAATGAGCAGTTCTTC.

The J gene is TRBJ2-1, the V gene TRBV30; no reliable D call. Germline V lookup: CDR1 GTSNPN, CDR2 SVGIG (reference sequence). V dropped 4 bases and J dropped 1 base, with 8 bases sitting between them. The CDR3 extends over 13 amino acids. This CDR3 reads CAWNKLSYNEQFF. The DNA of the CDR3 is TGTGCCTGGAATAAACTTTCCTACAATGAGCAGTTCTTC. The variable domain in full, with the rest retrieved from reference TRBV30 and TRBJ2-1, is SQTIHQWPATLVQPVGSPLSLECTVEGTSNPNLYWYRQAAGRGLQLLFYSVGIGQISSEVPQNLSASRPQDRQFILSSKKLLLSDSGFYLCAWNKLSYNEQFFGPGTRLTVL.

A few counts support this clonotype. V is TRBV5-1 and J is TRBJ2-1, with D possibly matching TRBD1 (6 bases). Germline V CDR1 and CDR2: SGHRS, YFSETQ. V was clipped by 0 bases and J by 6 bases, with 28 bases between them. The CDR3 contains 20 residues. CDR3 bases: TGCGCCAGCAGCTTGGGCAGGCCGACCTGGGGGCCTGACAGAACCAATGAGCAGTTCTTC. Translation: CASSLGRPTWGPDRTNEQFF.

This clonotype showed up just a few times. The chain combines TRBV6-5 with TRBJ1-2; D unclear. Per the germline V gene, CDR1 is MNHEY and CDR2 is SVGAGI. The CDR3 has 14 amino acids. Trimming left V 2 bases short and J 5 bases short, with 12 bases between. The CDR3 region has the DNA TGTGCCAGCAGTTACGGCCCCCGGAGGTATGGCTACACCTTC. It yields the protein CASSYGPRRYGYTF.

This clonotype showed up just a few times. This chain uses TRBV28 with TRBJ1-3; 9 nucleotides match TRBD1. Unmatched junction bases numbered 8, after V lost 5 bases and J lost 3 bases. CDR1 MDHEN and CDR2 SYDVKM come from the germline V gene. The CDR3 runs to 16 residues. CDR3 loop: CASSVHTGGGGNTIYF. The CDR3 nucleotides read TGTGCCAGCAGTGTGCACACAGGGGGCGGTGGAAACACCATATATTTT.

The chain combines TRBV27 with TRBJ2-1; 11 nucleotides agree with TRBD2. Unmatched junction bases numbered 8, after V lost 4 bases and J lost 6 bases. Germline values: CDR1 MNHEY, CDR2 SMNVEV (reference sequence). The CDR3 totals 16 residues. CDR3 region: CASSWISGTSGNEQFF. The CDR3 DNA is TGTGCCAGCAGTTGGATCTCCGGGACTAGCGGCAATGAGCAGTTCTTC.

Worth noting for this clonotype: An end of the junction does not agree with germline; a read error may underlie this. The V gene is TRBV24-1, the J gene TRBJ2-5; unclear D gene. CDR3 length: 13 amino acids. Germline assignment: CDR1 KGHDR and CDR2 SFDVKD. The CDR3 region is CATSRRSQEIQYF. The CDR3 DNA reads as TGTGCCACCAGCCGACGGAGCCAAGAGATCCAGTACTTC.

The J gene is TRBJ2-7, the V gene TRBV21-1; the D call in the table, TRBD2, was not verified against the DNA. TRBV21-1 is noted as a pseudogene. The length of the CDR3 is 19 residues. CDR3 residues: CASSTGQGKTLTGGYEQYF. The CDR3 region has the DNA TGTGCCAGCAGCACAGGACAGGGAAAGACCCTGACGGGAGGGTACGAGCAGTACTTC.

This clonotype was counted a few times. The V gene is TRBV6-1, the J gene TRBJ1-1; D gene unclear. The CDR3 spans 13 residues. From germline, CDR1 is MNHNS and CDR2 SASEGT. V dropped 6 bases and J dropped 2 bases, with 10 bases sitting between them. The DNA of the CDR3 is TGTGCCAGCAGGATCCATTTTAACACTGAAGCTTTCTTT. Protein: CASRIHFNTEAFF.

This clonotype was observed a few times. V is TRBV20-1 and J is TRBJ2-5, with TRBD2 matching 7 bases. Germline lookup yields CDR1 DFQATT and CDR2 SNEGSKA (reference sequence). The CDR3 extends over 14 amino acids. V lost 3 bases, J lost 4 bases, and 8 bases stayed unmatched. The CDR3 is CSARSAGGSETQYF. DNA of the CDR3: TGCAGTGCTAGGTCCGCCGGGGGGTCAGAGACCCAGTACTTC.

The rearrangement links TRBV20-1 to TRBJ2-7, with no clear D. The CDR3 is 11 amino acids. Germline assignment: CDR1 DFQATT and CDR2 SNEGSKA (reference sequence). Trimming removed 2 bases from V and 1 base from J, with 3 bases in between. Here the CDR3 reads CSARSSYEQYF. The DNA of the CDR3 is TGCAGTGCTAGATCGTCCTACGAGCAGTACTTC.

This clonotype was counted between two and nine times. This chain links TRBV5-1 with TRBJ2-2, with 9 bases identical to TRBD2. V was pared by 4 bases and J by 1 base, with 14 bases of the junction left unmatched. Germline CDR1 SGHRS, CDR2 YFSETQ. The CDR3 is 19 residues long. The CDR3 sequence is CASSGKSGRKIGNTGELFF. The CDR3 coding sequence is TGCGCCAGCAGCGGGAAAAGCGGGAGGAAAATAGGGAACACCGGGGAGCTGTTTTTT.

This chain links TRBV7-9 with TRBJ2-3; either TRBD1 or TRBD2 may fit D (5 bases each). This CDR3 has 16 amino acids. Germline CDR1 reads SEHNR; CDR2 reads FQNEAQ (reference sequence). Trimming cost V 5 bases and J 1 base, with 16 bases left between them. CDR3 in amino acids: CASSTSGTIRTDTQYF. The CDR3 nucleotides read TGTGCCAGCAGCACCTCCGGGACCATACGCACAGATACGCAGTATTTT. The whole variable domain, filled in from reference TRBV7-9 and TRBJ2-3, reads DTGVSQNPRHKITKRGQNVTFRCDPISEHNRLYWYRQTLGQGPEFLTYFQNEAQLEKSRLLSDRFSAERPKGSFSTLEIQRTEQGDSAMYLCASSTSGTIRTDTQYFGPGTRLTVL.

In this sample, this clonotype turned up a few times. V is TRBV5-1 and J is TRBJ2-1; D unresolved. Germline V CDR1 and CDR2: SGHRS, YFSETQ. V lost 0 bases to trimming and J lost 3 bases, with 10 bases between them. The CDR3 contains 15 residues. CDR3 nucleotide sequence: TGCGCCAGCAGCTTGGGCCTATCGGGCTACAATGAGCAGTTCTTC. Translating gives CASSLGLSGYNEQFF.

The chain links TRBV18 to TRBJ1-2; D gene unclear. The V end was cut by 3 bases, the J end by 7 bases, with 15 bases between. CDR3 length: 14 residues. From germline, CDR1 is KGHSH and CDR2 LQKENI. CDR3: CASSPALQIGGYTF. The CDR3, as DNA: TGTGCCAGCTCACCGGCCTTACAGATCGGTGGCTACACCTTC.

V is TRBV7-9 and J is TRBJ2-1; the match to TRBD1 covers 10 bases. Germline assignment: CDR1 SEHNR and CDR2 FQNEAQ (reference sequence). The CDR3 is 15 amino acids. With 6 bases clipped from V and 5 bases from J, the junction kept 7 bases outside the gene matches. CDR3 loop: CASRATGTGDNEQFF. Here the CDR3 DNA reads TGTGCCAGCAGGGCTACCGGGACAGGGGACAATGAGCAGTTCTTC.

J is TRBJ1-1 and V is TRBV18; TRBD1 might be the D (6 bases). With 3 bases removed from V and 1 base from J, the gap between germline ends came to 12 bases. The CDR3 has 15 amino acids. CDR1 is KGHSH, CDR2 LQKENI, per germline. In DNA, the CDR3 is TGTGCCAGCTCACCGATATCGACAGGGAACACTGAAGCTTTCTTT. Amino acid sequence: CASSPISTGNTEAFF. The entire variable domain, with the rest obtained from reference TRBV18 and TRBJ1-1, is as follows: NAGVMQNPRHLVRRRGQEARLRCSPMKGHSHVYWYRQLPEEGLKFMVYLQKENIIDESGMPKERFSAEFPKEGPSILRIQQVVRGDSAAYFCASSPISTGNTEAFFGQGTRLTVV.

The genes are TRBV4-1 and TRBJ2-7; 10 positions match TRBD1. Germline V gives CDR1 MGHRA, CDR2 YSYEKL. V was clipped by 4 bases and J by 2 bases; unmatched bases: 8. The CDR3 is 16 residues long. The CDR3 region has the DNA TGCGCCAGCAGCCGTCCGGGACAGGGGACGACCTACGAGCAGTACTTC. Translating gives CASSRPGQGTTYEQYF.

This chain uses TRBV7-2 with TRBJ2-7; 10 bases match TRBD2. After removal of 3 bases from V and 6 bases from J, the junction contained 8 bases not matched to a gene. CDR1 SGHTA and CDR2 FQGNSA come from the germline V gene. The length of the CDR3 is 15 residues. The CDR3 protein is CASSFGIAGGLEQYF. The DNA for the CDR3 is TGTGCCAGCAGCTTTGGTATAGCGGGAGGCCTCGAGCAGTACTTC.